These T cell receptor beta chains were read from a single sample in a study of shared T cell receptors in the human thymus. Using immunoSEQ multiplex PCR, the repertoire was profiled, and TCRdb retains in-frame clones only, with some absent. Among some 700,000 clones listed, roughly 90% were seen once. These data were likewise used in another study, on human thymus T cells.

Sequencing input: thymocytes. The origin of the receptors is a boy under two years old with a congenital heart defect. Each CDR3 is given with its conserved first and last residue. The D gene is left open where the match is weak. Expanded clones get a size class; other rows say once, few or many, or leave the size out.

>NA|TRBD1|TRBJ2-7|TRBV29-1
CSVSTDRGAFEQYF
TGCAGCGTGAGCACCGACAGGGGGGCTTTCGAGCAGTACTTC
>NA|TRBD2|TRBJ2-7|TRBV19
CASSAGAAYYEQYF
TGTGCCAGTAGTGCGGGAGCAGCCTACTACGAGCAGTACTTC
>NA|NA|TRBJ2-4|TRBV6-5
CASSTGPGGKNIQYF
TGTGCCAGCAGTACCGGCCCAGGAGGTAAAAACATTCAGTACTTC
>NA|TRBD1|TRBJ2-7|TRBV7-9
CASSPPGQPLSSYEQYF
TGTGCCAGCAGCCCCCCGGGACAGCCCCTAAGCTCCTACGAGCAGTACTTC
>NA|TRBD2|TRBJ2-7|TRBV23-1
CASSLPSGTDEQYF
TGCGCCAGCAGTCTCCCCAGCGGGACCGACGAGCAGTACTTC
>few|TRBD2|TRBJ2-5|TRBV30
CAWSPTLITGTSGSGETQYF
TGTGCCTGGAGCCCAACGCTAATAACCGGGACTAGCGGGAGTGGGGAGACCCAGTACTTC
>NA|TRBD1|TRBJ1-4|TRBV12-5
CASGQHRGVSEKLFF
TGTGCTAGTGGTCAACACAGGGGAGTTAGTGAAAAACTGTTTTTT
>NA|TRBD1|TRBJ2-2|TRBV29-1
CSVATGDTGELFF
TGCAGCGTTGCTACAGGGGACACCGGGGAGCTGTTTTTT
>once|NA|TRBJ1-5|TRBV4-3
CASSQDKGRSNQPQHF
TGCGCCAGCAGCCAAGATAAAGGGAGGAGCAATCAGCCCCAGCATTTT
>NA|NA|TRBJ2-1|TRBV7-2
CASSPTRGSYNEQFF
TGTGCCAGCAGCCCGACCCGGGGCTCCTACAATGAGCAGTTCTTC
>NA|TRBD1|TRBJ2-7|TRBV4-2
CASSRSGTGEWFDEQYF
TGTGCCAGCAGCCGCTCCGGGACAGGGGAGTGGTTCGACGAGCAGTACTTC
>NA|TRBD1|TRBJ2-7|TRBV5-1
CASQDRPYEQYF
TGCGCCAGCCAGGACAGGCCCTACGAGCAGTACTTC
>NA|TRBD1|TRBJ2-6|TRBV28
CAHRGGANVLTF
TGTGCCCACAGGGGTGGGGCCAACGTCCTGACTTTC
>NA|NA|TRBJ2-3|TRBV6-5
CASSYSPEKATDTQYF
TGTGCCAGCAGTTACTCCCCGGAGAAGGCCACAGATACGCAGTATTTT
>NA|NA|TRBJ2-1|TRBV5-1
CASSLTLGTPNNEQFF
TGCGCCAGCAGTCTTACTCTTGGGACACCTAACAATGAGCAGTTCTTC
>NA|TRBD2|TRBJ2-3|TRBV29-1
CSVEIPSGRTDTQYF
TGCAGCGTTGAAATCCCTAGCGGGCGCACAGATACGCAGTATTTT
>NA|TRBD1|TRBJ1-4|TRBV19
CASRRGHRGNEKLFF
TGTGCCAGTAGGAGGGGGCATAGGGGGAATGAAAAACTGTTTTTT
>NA|NA|TRBJ2-7|TRBV4-1
CASSQDRGAYEQYF
TGCGCCAGCAGCCAAGATCGGGGTGCCTACGAGCAGTACTTC
>NA|NA|TRBJ2-5|TRBV25-1
CASSGHREKETQYF
TGTGCCAGCAGTGGACACAGGGAAAAAGAGACCCAGTACTTC
>few|TRBD1|TRBJ1-1|TRBV28
CASIRRGRGTEAFF
TGTGCCAGCATCAGAAGGGGGCGAGGAACTGAAGCTTTCTTT
>NA|NA|TRBJ2-3|TRBV30
CACNRAFTDTQYF
TGTGCCTGTAACAGGGCCTTCACAGATACGCAGTATTTT
>NA|TRBD2|TRBJ2-7|TRBV11-3
CASSPEAGGEQYF
TGTGCCAGCAGCCCAGAAGCGGGAGGCGAGCAGTACTTC
>NA|TRBD2|TRBJ2-1|TRBV7-9
CASSLTASGYNEQFF
TGTGCCAGCAGCTTAACGGCTAGCGGCTACAATGAGCAGTTCTTC
>NA|TRBD2|TRBJ2-1|TRBV4-3
CASSQEGLAGGQSSYNEQFF
TGCGCCAGCAGCCAAGAAGGACTAGCGGGCGGTCAGAGCTCCTACAATGAGCAGTTCTTC
>NA|NA|TRBJ1-4|TRBV4-3
CASSQGGHGGPVEKLFF
TGCGCCAGCAGCCAAGGGGGTCACGGGGGGCCGGTTGAAAAACTGTTTTTT